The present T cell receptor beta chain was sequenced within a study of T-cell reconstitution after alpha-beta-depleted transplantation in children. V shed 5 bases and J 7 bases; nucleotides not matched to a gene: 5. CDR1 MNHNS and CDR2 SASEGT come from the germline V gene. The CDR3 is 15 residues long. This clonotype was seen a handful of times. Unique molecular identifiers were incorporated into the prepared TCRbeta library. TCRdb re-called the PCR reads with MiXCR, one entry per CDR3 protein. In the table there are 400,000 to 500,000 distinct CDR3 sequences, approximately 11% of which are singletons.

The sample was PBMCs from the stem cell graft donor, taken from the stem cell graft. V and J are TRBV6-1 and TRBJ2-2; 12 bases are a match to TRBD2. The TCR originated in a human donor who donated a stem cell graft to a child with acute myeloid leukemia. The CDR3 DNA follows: TGTGCCAGCAGTCTAGCGGGGGGGCGTGGCGGGGAGCTGTTTTTT. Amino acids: CASSLAGGRGGELFF.